This passage covers 18 T cell receptor beta chains from one sample sequenced in a study of CD8+ T cells in alopecia areata listed by TCRdb under 2018. The library was produced with the immunoSEQ multiplex PCR assay. To provide template for TCR sequencing, every sample had RNA extracted and reverse transcribed into cDNA. This is the immuneACCESS table as TCRdb keeps it, with only in-frame sequences that have V and J called. A part of the clones is gone; compared with another copy, unresolved V genes explain less than half, and the rest is unexplained. This sample comprises about 200,000 clones, roughly 60% of them detected only once. The ten largest clones capture 5.5% of the sample. The time point label for this specimen denotes: less than 25 weeks on oral tofacitinib. Taken with the paper, the label for treatment or condition translates to: oral pan-JAK inhibitor, 5-10 mg twice daily. The source was CD4+ T cells sorted from blood, collected at week 24, from a patient treated with tofacitinib. The source is a human donor with alopecia areata.

The chain carries TRBV25-1 and TRBJ2-7, with 8 bases lining up with TRBD1. This CDR3 contains 12 residues. V shed 7 bases, J shed 6 bases, and the junction held 5 bases outside the gene matches. The germline V gene has CDR1 MGHDK and CDR2 SYGVNS. CDR3 DNA: TGTGCCAGCACCTCAGGGGGCGGCGAGCAGTACTTC. Its translation: CASTSGGGEQYF.

This clone was seen repeatedly, ten times or more. The chain is built from TRBV6-6 and TRBJ2-1, with TRBD2 matching 9 bases. The CDR3 runs 13 residues. V lost 8 bases and J lost 6; bases outside the gene matches: 5. The germline CDR1 and CDR2 sequences are MNHNY and SVGAGI (reference sequence). The CDR3 region is CASQREVGNEQFF. The CDR3, as DNA: TGTGCCAGCCAGCGGGAGGTCGGCAATGAGCAGTTCTTC.

Many counts were recorded for this clone. The chain carries TRBV10-2 and TRBJ2-4, with D possibly being TRBD1 (5 bases). Between the trimmed V and J ends, which lost 8 bases and 1 base, there was a span of 12 bases. CDR1 is WSHSY, CDR2 SAAADI, per germline. The CDR3 spans 14 residues. For the CDR3, the DNA is TGCGCCAGCCAAAGGGGTGAGGCCAAAAACATTCAGTACTTC. Encoded protein: CASQRGEAKNIQYF.

This clone was observed a handful of times. This chain links TRBV7-2 with TRBJ1-2; 7 positions match TRBD1. The J segment lost 4 bases and the V segment lost 5 bases, leaving 10 bases of the junction unmatched. CDR1 is SGHTA and CDR2 is FQGNSA in the germline V gene. This CDR3 comprises 15 residues. The CDR3 loop is CASSGNRGWSYGYTF. In DNA, the CDR3 is TGTGCCAGCAGCGGTAACAGGGGCTGGAGCTATGGCTACACCTTC.

The chain employs TRBV29-1 and TRBJ2-7; weak D call: TRBD2 (6 bases). Germline assignment: CDR1 SQVTM and CDR2 ANQGSEA. V was shortened by 6 bases and J by 2 bases, with 14 bases between the two germline ends. This CDR3 contains 13 residues. The CDR3 loop reads CSVGDFSAYEQYF. In DNA, the CDR3 is TGCAGCGTCGGGGACTTTTCGGCCTACGAGCAGTACTTC.

This clone was seen more than once but under ten times. The chain joins TRBV29-1 to TRBJ2-2; 9 bases line up with TRBD1. The CDR3 spans 14 residues. The ends lost 7 bases at V and 6 bases at J; junction bases unmatched: 9. CDR1 and CDR2 (germline): SQVTM, ANQGSEA. The CDR3 coding sequence is TGCAGCGCGTCCCGGGACAGGGTTGCCGGGGAGCTGTTTTTT. Translated: CSASRDRVAGELFF.

The chain carries TRBV30 and TRBJ2-1, with 14 bases fitting TRBD2. The length of the CDR3 is 14 residues. Germline V lookup: CDR1 GTSNPN, CDR2 SVGIG (reference sequence). V lost 4 bases, J lost 8 bases, and 4 bases stayed unmatched. This CDR3 is CAWTGLAGEYEQFF. The CDR3 DNA sequence: TGTGCCTGGACGGGACTAGCGGGAGAGTATGAGCAGTTCTTC. Full variable domain (outside the CDR3, taken from reference TRBV30 and TRBJ2-1): SQTIHQWPATLVQPVGSPLSLECTVEGTSNPNLYWYRQAAGRGLQLLFYSVGIGQISSEVPQNLSASRPQDRQFILSSKKLLLSDSGFYLCAWTGLAGEYEQFFGPGTRLTVL.

The V and J genes are TRBV6-6 and TRBJ1-2; 9 nucleotides line up with TRBD1. Germline V CDR1 and CDR2: MNHNY, SVGAGI (reference sequence). The CDR3 loop spans 11 amino acids. Trimming at V came to 4 bases and at J to 11 bases, leaving 2 bases not matched to a gene. CDR3 region: CASSWDRVYTF. The CDR3, as DNA: TGTGCCAGCAGTTGGGACAGGGTGTACACCTTC.

J is TRBJ2-1 and V is TRBV6-5, with a weak D call TRBD2 (6 bases). This CDR3 contains 16 residues. Germline values: CDR1 MNHEY, CDR2 SVGAGI. V was pared by 1 base and J by 0 bases, with 10 bases between. The CDR3 DNA reads TGTGCCAGCAGTTACTTTAGCGGCCACTCCTACAATGAGCAGTTCTTC. It translates to CASSYFSGHSYNEQFF.

This clone was counted between two and nine times. The chain combines TRBV15 with TRBJ2-7, with 7 bases aligning to TRBD1. This CDR3 comprises 13 residues. The germline V gene has CDR1 LNHNV and CDR2 YYDKDF (reference sequence). The trim removed 5 bases at V and 3 bases at J, leaving 4 bases unmatched. In DNA, the CDR3 is TGTGCCACCAGCCCGCGACAGGGCTACGAGCAGTACTTC. Translation: CATSPRQGYEQYF. The entire variable domain, with the rest obtained from reference TRBV15 and TRBJ2-7, is as follows: DAMVIQNPRYQVTQFGKPVTLSCSQTLNHNVMYWYQQKSSQAPKLLFHYYDKDFNNEADTPDNFQSRRPNTSFCFLDIRSPGLGDTAMYLCATSPRQGYEQYFGPGTRLTVT.

This clone has more than one count but fewer than ten. V usage is TRBV29-1 and J usage is TRBJ2-5; 8 bases are a match to TRBD1. J gave up 4 bases and V 5 bases, and 6 bases lay outside the gene matches. The CDR3 is 13 amino acids. Germline V gene sequence: CDR1 SQVTM, CDR2 ANQGSEA. The CDR3, as DNA: TGCAGCGTTAACGGACAGGGAGGAGAGACCCAGTACTTC. Translation gives CSVNGQGGETQYF.

V usage is TRBV5-4 and J usage is TRBJ2-7; the match to TRBD2 covers 8 bases. Per germline, CDR1 SGHNT and CDR2 YYREEE (reference sequence). V lost 4 bases and J lost 6; bases outside the gene matches: 9. This CDR3 spans 14 amino acids. The CDR3 spells CASSKRESNSEQYF. The CDR3 region has the DNA TGTGCCAGCAGCAAGCGGGAGTCGAATAGCGAGCAGTACTTC.

The chain carries TRBV29-1 and TRBJ2-7; D unclear. CDR3 size: 12 residues. V lost 7 bases and J lost 2, with 12 bases in between. Germline CDR1 is SQVTM and CDR2 is ANQGSEA. The CDR3 nucleotides read TGCAGCGCTCGGACGGCTACCTACGAGCAGTACTTC. As protein: CSARTATYEQYF.

V is TRBV7-2 and J is TRBJ2-7; D possibly corresponds to TRBD2 (6 bases). Trimming pared 6 bases from V and 8 bases from J, leaving 17 bases between. The CDR3 totals 13 residues. Germline loops: CDR1 SGHTA, CDR2 FQGNSA. The CDR3 nucleotides are TGTGCCAGCAGTTTAAATGGCGGGGTTCAGCAGTACTTC. It translates to CASSLNGGVQQYF.

The genes are TRBV29-1 and TRBJ1-5; D is possibly TRBD1 (5 bases). The CDR3 loop spans 12 amino acids. Trimming left V 7 bases short and J 4 bases short, with 11 bases between. CDR1 and CDR2 from the germline V gene are SQVTM and ANQGSEA. This CDR3 is CSARQGNQPQHF. CDR3 DNA sequence: TGCAGCGCGCGCCAGGGTAATCAGCCCCAGCATTTT.

The rearrangement uses TRBV5-1 and TRBJ1-4; D uncertain. CDR1 SGHRS and CDR2 YFSETQ come from the germline V gene. The CDR3 totals 14 residues. V was pared by 0 bases and J by 11 bases, with 14 bases between. The CDR3 coding sequence is TGCGCCAGCAGCTTGGCCGGGGTGGATCAGAAACTGTTTTTT. Amino acids: CASSLAGVDQKLFF.

Only a few counts were recorded for this clone. The genes are TRBV28 and TRBJ2-3; D unresolved. Germline V CDR1 and CDR2: MDHEN, SYDVKM. The CDR3 runs to 11 residues. V dropped 3 bases and J dropped 5 bases, with 3 bases sitting between them. As DNA, the CDR3 is TGTGCCAGCAGTTTGGAAGATACGCAGTATTTT. Its protein product is CASSLEDTQYF.

The rearrangement links TRBV29-1 to TRBJ2-3; no reliable D call. Trimming left V 3 bases short and J 4 bases short, with 8 bases between. Germline CDR1 and CDR2: SQVTM and ANQGSEA. The CDR3 totals 12 residues. The chain's CDR3 is CSVDPGPDTQYF. In nucleotides, the CDR3 is TGCAGCGTTGATCCTGGTCCAGATACGCAGTATTTT.